The entry below gives a single TCR beta chain sequence along with its context. The TCR beta repertoire was assessed by survey-level immunoSEQ sequencing. Sequencing was performed with immunoSEQ multiplex PCR; in TCRdb, only in-frame clones are kept and a portion is missing. Altogether about 68,000 clones are present, 80% to 95% being singletons, with the ten largest covering 3.5% to 5.5%. V was clipped by 2 bases and J by 7 bases; unmatched bases: 5. The CDR3 extends over 13 amino acids. Germline lookup yields CDR1 SGHTA and CDR2 FQGTGA. Specimen: PBMCs. The source of this sequence is a man aged 35 to 55 with rheumatoid arthritis. The rearrangement uses TRBV7-3 and TRBJ2-7, with TRBD2 matching 7 bases. The CDR3 sequence: CASSLEGGREQYF. CDR3 in DNA: TGTGCCAGCAGCTTAGAGGGAGGGAGGGAGCAGTACTTC.